A single T cell receptor beta chain is shown here with its context. The data derive from a study of cytotoxic CD8 clonotypes in ibrutinib-treated CLL. Libraries were prepared by immunoSEQ multiplex PCR; TCRdb keeps only in-frame clonotypes and omits some of them. Of hundreds of thousands of clones detected, around 75% appear once; the ten largest clones hold 5.5% to 6%. The CDR3 length is 13 residues. V gave up 4 bases and J gave up 2 bases, with 9 bases separating them. Germline loops: CDR1 SGHRS, CDR2 YFSETQ. This chain uses TRBV5-1 with TRBJ2-5; TRBD1 might be the D (6 bases). The specimen was PBMCs, collected after 12 months of ibrutinib treatment. The TCR sequence derives from a human donor with chronic lymphocytic leukemia. The CDR3 loop reads CASSTDRQETQYF. CDR3 DNA: TGCGCCAGCAGCACGGACAGACAAGAGACCCAGTACTTC.